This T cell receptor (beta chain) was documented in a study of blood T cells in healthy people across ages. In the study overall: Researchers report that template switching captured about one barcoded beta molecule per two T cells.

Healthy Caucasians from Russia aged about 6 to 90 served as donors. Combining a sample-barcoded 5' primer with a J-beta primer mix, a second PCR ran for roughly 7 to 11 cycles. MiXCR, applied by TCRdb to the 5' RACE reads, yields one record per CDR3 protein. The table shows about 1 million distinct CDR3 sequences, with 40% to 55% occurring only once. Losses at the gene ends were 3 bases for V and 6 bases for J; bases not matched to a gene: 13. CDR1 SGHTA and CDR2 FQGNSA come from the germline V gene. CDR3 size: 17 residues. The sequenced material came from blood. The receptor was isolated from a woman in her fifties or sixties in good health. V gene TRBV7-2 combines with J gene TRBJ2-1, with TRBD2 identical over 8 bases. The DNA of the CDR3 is TGTGCCAGCAGCTTGCCCTTAGCGGGGCTTTCGGGCAATGAGCAGTTCTTC. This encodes CASSLPLAGLSGNEQFF. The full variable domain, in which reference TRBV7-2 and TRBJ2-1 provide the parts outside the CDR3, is GAGVSQSPSNKVTEKGKDVELRCDPISGHTALYWYRQSLGQGLEFLIYFQGNSAPDKSGLPSDRFSAERTGGSVSTLTIQRTQQEDSAVYLCASSLPLAGLSGNEQFFGPGTRLTVL.